A single sample is the source of the 25 T cell receptor beta chains below, sequenced in a study of response to subunit inactivated influenza vaccine. In TCRdb, the RT-PCR reads were re-called with MiXCR into one record per CDR3 protein. The sample holds over 750,000 distinct CDR3 sequences; 21% are singletons and the top ten take roughly a tenth. This material consisted of PBMCs from blood, taken around 5 days after vaccination. Source of these receptors: a man aged 45-65 years who received an inactivated influenza vaccine.

The V and J genes are TRBV10-3 and TRBJ2-2; 12 nucleotides match TRBD2. V lost 6 bases to trimming and J lost 7 bases; unmatched junction nucleotides: 6. The CDR3 length is 15 residues. Germline CDR1 is ENHRY and CDR2 is SYGVKD. CDR3 protein: CAIRDGLAGLGELFF. The CDR3 region has the DNA TGTGCCATCAGAGATGGACTAGCGGGGCTCGGGGAGCTGTTTTTT.

This clonotype was seen repeatedly, ten times or more. The rearrangement links TRBV7-9 to TRBJ2-5; a weak D match, TRBD2 (6 bases). The CDR3 has 12 residues. V lost 5 bases to trimming and J lost 7 bases, with 11 bases between them. Per germline, CDR1 SEHNR and CDR2 FQNEAQ (reference sequence). Here the CDR3 reads CASSKMEGTQYF. CDR3 DNA sequence: TGTGCCAGCAGCAAGATGGAGGGGACCCAGTACTTC.

This clonotype occurred a few times. This chain uses TRBV7-2 with TRBJ2-7, with TRBD2 matching 10 bases. CDR1 and CDR2 from the germline V gene are SGHTA and FQGNSA. The CDR3 is 17 residues long. Trimming at V came to 3 bases and at J to 2 bases, leaving 10 bases not matched to a gene. The CDR3 DNA reads TGTGCCAGCAGCTTCGGACTAGCGGTGACTCATACCTACGAGCAGTACTTC. Translating it yields CASSFGLAVTHTYEQYF.

The V gene is TRBV6-2 or TRBV6-3, the J gene TRBJ2-1; D gene unclear. CDR3 length: 13 residues. Trimming pared 2 bases from V and 5 bases from J, leaving 7 bases between. The germline V gene encodes CDR1 MNHEY and CDR2 SVGEGT. The CDR3 region has the DNA TGTGCCAGCAGTTACATGGGGAACAATGAGCAGTTCTTC. Residues: CASSYMGNNEQFF.

The rearrangement joins TRBV7-2 to TRBJ2-7, with D perhaps TRBD2 (5 bases). V lost 7 bases and J 6 bases, leaving 19 bases between the germline ends. The CDR3 has 14 amino acids. Germline CDR1 is SGHTA and CDR2 is FQGNSA. CDR3: CASKPFEGLFEQYF. CDR3 in DNA: TGTGCCAGCAAGCCCTTCGAGGGTCTTTTCGAGCAGTACTTC.

This clonotype was recorded a few times. The V and J genes are TRBV10-2 and TRBJ1-1; TRBD1 might be the D (6 bases). Germline CDR1 WSHSY, CDR2 SAAADI. This CDR3 comprises 12 residues. The V and J ends lost 4 bases and 7 bases respectively, with 10 bases between them. CDR3 loop: CASSGTGFEAFF. CDR3 DNA sequence: TGCGCCAGCAGTGGTACAGGGTTTGAAGCTTTCTTT.

The chain recombines TRBV9 with TRBJ1-1; a possible D gene is TRBD1 (5 bases). V gave up 1 base and J gave up 5 bases, with 15 bases separating them. Germline CDR1 SGDLS, CDR2 YYNGEE. This CDR3 contains 15 residues. The CDR3 bases are TGTGCCAGCAGCGTACGTGCGGGAGGGGTGACTGAAGCTTTCTTT. Protein product: CASSVRAGGVTEAFF.

The chain carries TRBV7-9 and TRBJ2-7; D gene unclear. Germline assignment: CDR1 SEHNR and CDR2 FQNEAQ (reference sequence). V lost 3 bases to trimming and J lost 0 bases, with 12 bases between them. The CDR3 runs 15 residues. As DNA, the CDR3 is TGTGCCAGCAGCTTTGGCACCGAGATCTCCTACGAGCAGTACTTC. Translation gives CASSFGTEISYEQYF.

This rearrangement joins TRBV5-1 to TRBJ2-3; D is unresolved. CDR3 length equals 15 residues. With 0 bases removed from V and 1 base from J, the gap between germline ends came to 9 bases. Germline CDR1 reads SGHRS; CDR2 reads YFSETQ. This chain's CDR3 is CASSLAQYRTDTQYF. The CDR3 nucleotides read TGCGCCAGCAGCTTGGCCCAGTACCGCACAGATACGCAGTATTTT. The whole variable domain, filled in from reference TRBV5-1 and TRBJ2-3, reads KAGVTQTPRYLIKTRGQQVTLSCSPISGHRSVSWYQQTPGQGLQFLFEYFSETQRNKGNFPGRFSGRQFSNSRSEMNVSTLELGDSALYLCASSLAQYRTDTQYFGPGTRLTVL.

V and J are TRBV11-2 and TRBJ2-1; D may correspond to TRBD1 or TRBD2 (6 bases each). The CDR3 sequence is 16 residues long. Germline lookup yields CDR1 SGHAT and CDR2 FQNNGV. V lost 3 bases to trimming and J lost 6 bases, with 18 bases between them. CDR3 sequence reads: CASSFEGGYRPNEQFF. CDR3 sequence (DNA): TGTGCCAGCAGCTTCGAGGGGGGATACCGGCCCAATGAGCAGTTCTTC.

This clonotype was counted only a few times. The rearrangement uses TRBV20-1 and TRBJ2-3, with TRBD2 matching over 8 bases. V trimming: 1 base; J trimming: 3 bases; junction bases outside the gene matches: 3. This CDR3 comprises 14 residues. Germline V lookup: CDR1 DFQATT, CDR2 SNEGSKA (reference sequence). The CDR3 loop reads CSARAGGRTDTQYF. CDR3 DNA: TGCAGTGCTAGAGCGGGAGGGAGGACAGATACGCAGTATTTT.

This clonotype was detected many times. The chain combines TRBV7-9 with TRBJ2-7, with a tentative D call TRBD2 (6 bases). V gave up 0 bases and J gave up 3 bases, with 15 bases separating them. This CDR3 contains 16 residues. Germline values: CDR1 SEHNR, CDR2 FQNEAQ (reference sequence). Here the CDR3 DNA reads TGTGCCAGCAGCTTAGCAGTAGGAGGGCTCCACTACGAGCAGTACTTC. Encoded protein: CASSLAVGGLHYEQYF.

The chain joins TRBV20-1 to TRBJ1-4; D remains ambiguous. CDR3 length: 13 amino acids. V lost 3 bases and J lost 0, with 5 bases in between. Per the germline V gene, CDR1 is DFQATT and CDR2 is SNEGSKA (reference sequence). The CDR3 protein is CSARTTTNEKLFF. The CDR3 DNA sequence: TGCAGTGCTAGGACAACAACTAATGAAAAACTGTTTTTT.

This clonotype was detected only a few times. This chain uses TRBV21-1 with TRBJ2-3; the table's TRBD2 call for D was not verified on the DNA. TRBV21-1 has pseudogene status. This CDR3 contains 16 residues. DNA of the CDR3: TGTGCCAGCAGCATGCCGACTAGCGCGCCCTCAGATACGCAGTATTTT. It specifies CASSMPTSAPSDTQYF.

The chain's CDR3 is CASGRPGEQFF. As DNA, the CDR3 is TGTGCCAGCGGGAGGCCTGGTGAGCAGTTCTTC. This chain uses TRBV6-5 with TRBJ2-1; D is perhaps TRBD2 (6 bases). CDR3 length equals 11 residues. V was shortened by 8 bases and J by 9 bases, with 11 bases between the two germline ends. Germline lookup yields CDR1 MNHEY and CDR2 SVGAGI.

This chain links TRBV4-2 with TRBJ2-7, with 7 bases identical to TRBD2. The length of the CDR3 is 14 residues. In germline, CDR1 is LGHNA, CDR2 YNFKEQ. V lost 1 base to trimming and J lost 1 base; unmatched junction nucleotides: 1. Here the CDR3 DNA reads TGTGCCAGCAGCCAAGGGGAGGGTTCCTACGAGCAGTACTTC. This codes for CASSQGEGSYEQYF.

The V call is TRBV9, the J call TRBJ2-1; D possibly matches TRBD1 or TRBD2 (7 bases each). V was shortened by 0 bases and J by 9 bases, with 10 bases between the two germline ends. Per germline, CDR1 SGDLS and CDR2 YYNGEE. The CDR3 runs to 13 residues. Here the CDR3 DNA reads TGTGCCAGCAGCGTAGGGGAGGGGGCTGAGCAGTTCTTC. This codes for CASSVGEGAEQFF.

The chain links TRBV5-1 to TRBJ2-1; 8 bases are a match to TRBD2. This CDR3 contains 13 residues. The germline V gene has CDR1 SGHRS and CDR2 YFSETQ. The junction had 6 bases not matched to a gene; V was cut back by 4 bases and J by 9 bases. CDR3 loop: CASSPGGEAEQFF. Written as DNA, the CDR3 is TGCGCCAGCAGCCCCGGGGGGGAAGCTGAGCAGTTCTTC.

The sample holds a few counts of this clonotype. The rearrangement links TRBV5-4 to TRBJ2-1; D is uncertain. Deletions cut 4 bases from V and 2 bases from J, with 10 bases between. The CDR3 contains 14 residues. Germline CDR1 is SGHNT and CDR2 is YYREEE (reference sequence). CDR3 coding DNA: TGTGCCAGCAGCCCGACGCTAACCTACAATGAGCAGTTCTTC. Its protein product is CASSPTLTYNEQFF.

The V gene is TRBV20-1, the J gene TRBJ2-7; 9 bases are a match to TRBD2. The junction had 8 bases not matched to a gene; V was cut back by 0 bases and J by 5 bases. CDR1 is DFQATT and CDR2 is SNEGSKA in the germline V gene (reference sequence). CDR3 length: 15 amino acids. The CDR3 loop is CSARDRLAGIDEQYF. The CDR3 nucleotides read TGCAGTGCTAGAGATAGGCTAGCGGGAATAGACGAGCAGTACTTC.

The CDR3 DNA reads as TGTGCCAGCAGTCAGAGTTGGAGCTCCTACGAGCAGTACTTC. Its protein product is CASSQSWSSYEQYF. V gene TRBV6-1 combines with J gene TRBJ2-7; the D is unclear. The V gene's germline CDR1 is MNHNS and CDR2 SASEGT. V lost 5 bases and J 0 bases, leaving 11 bases between the germline ends. This CDR3 contains 14 residues.

In its sample, this clonotype was seen a few times. The rearrangement links TRBV9 to TRBJ2-5, with TRBD1 matching over 9 bases. This CDR3 has 14 residues. Trimming cost V 3 bases and J 6 bases; bases outside gene matches: 6. Germline V lookup: CDR1 SGDLS, CDR2 YYNGEE. As DNA, the CDR3 is TGTGCCAGCAGCGCCGGGACAGGGATTAAGACCCAGTACTTC. Encoded protein: CASSAGTGIKTQYF.

The chain combines TRBV6-5 with TRBJ1-6, with D possibly being TRBD1 (6 bases). The CDR3 loop spans 18 amino acids. CDR1 MNHEY and CDR2 SVGAGI come from the germline V gene. V lost 0 bases to trimming and J lost 9 bases, with 21 bases between them. CDR3 coding DNA: TGTGCCAGCAGTTACTCAAGGGGGGTCGGCAGGGGCGGTTCACCCCTCCACTTT. It is translated as CASSYSRGVGRGGSPLHF.

A word on this clonotype: Mismatch with germline at one junction end may stem from a read error. The V and J genes are TRBV12-3 or TRBV12-4 and TRBJ2-3; TRBD1 aligns across 7 bases. This CDR3 contains 15 residues. CDR3 nucleotide sequence: TGTGTCAGCGGACGAAGGGGGCCCGGCACAGATACGCAGTATTTT. Protein product: CVSGRRGPGTDTQYF.

The genes are TRBV6-2 or TRBV6-3 and TRBJ2-7; no reliable D call. Trimming left V 0 bases short and J 4 bases short, with 7 bases between. The germline V gene has CDR1 MNHEY and CDR2 SVGEGT. This CDR3 contains 13 residues. CDR3 sequence: CASSYSTEYEQYF. The DNA for the CDR3 is TGTGCCAGCAGTTACTCGACTGAATACGAGCAGTACTTC.